This TCR beta chain comes out of a study of CD8 T cells in Susac syndrome. The RNA, about 0.5 to 1 ug, was put through reverse transcription using random hexamers. Each CDR3 protein is one row after TCRdb ran MiXCR on the immunoSEQ multiplex PCR reads. This sample carries tens of thousands of distinct CDR3 sequences, around 90% of them seen once, and the ten largest clones take about 0.47%. V was clipped by 5 bases and J by 5 bases; unmatched bases: 10. CDR1 and CDR2 (germline): PRHDT, FYEKMQ (reference sequence). The CDR3 covers 16 residues. Material: CD8+ T cells from PBMCs. The chain is built from TRBV13 and TRBJ2-1; TRBD2 matches at 9 bases. The receptor comes from a human donor with multiple sclerosis. CDR3 in amino acids: CASSPPEAGGNNEQFF. The CDR3 DNA reads TGTGCCAGCAGCCCCCCTGAAGCGGGAGGCAACAATGAGCAGTTCTTC.